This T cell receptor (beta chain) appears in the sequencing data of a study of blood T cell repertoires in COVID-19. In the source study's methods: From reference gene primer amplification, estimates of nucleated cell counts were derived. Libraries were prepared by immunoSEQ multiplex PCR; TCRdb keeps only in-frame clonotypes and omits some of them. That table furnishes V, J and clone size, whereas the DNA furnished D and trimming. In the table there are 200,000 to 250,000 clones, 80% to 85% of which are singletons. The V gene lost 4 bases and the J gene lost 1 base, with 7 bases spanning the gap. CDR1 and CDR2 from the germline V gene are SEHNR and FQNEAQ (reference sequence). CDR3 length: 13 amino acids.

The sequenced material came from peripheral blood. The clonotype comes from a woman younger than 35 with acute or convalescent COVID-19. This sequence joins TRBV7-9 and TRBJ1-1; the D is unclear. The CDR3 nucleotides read TGTGCCAGCAGCTACGCGGCGAACACTGAAGCTTTCTTT. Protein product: CASSYAANTEAFF.